This T cell receptor (beta chain) stems from a study of circulating and synovial CD4+ cells in juvenile arthritis. The table came from immunoSEQ multiplex PCR; TCRdb's copy has only in-frame clones and leaves some out. Of over 13,000 clones listed, over 80% are singletons. The source material was CD4+ T cells from synovial fluid. This receptor was obtained from a human patient with juvenile idiopathic arthritis. Some clones in this sample may be carry-over from other donors' samples.

DNA of the CDR3: TGTGCCAGCTCCGATCAGACAGGGGCCTACGAGCAGTACTTC. Translation gives CASSDQTGAYEQYF. V usage is TRBV18 and J usage is TRBJ2-7, with 8 bases identical to TRBD1. CDR1 is KGHSH, CDR2 LQKENI, per germline. The J segment lost 2 bases and the V segment lost 6 bases, leaving 6 bases of the junction unmatched. CDR3 size: 14 residues.